The present entry profiles one T cell receptor (beta chain) with its context. The PCR ran on 60 Vbeta and 13 Jbeta primers. Profiled with immunoSEQ multiplex PCR; TCRdb holds only in-frame clones, not every one. The sample includes approximately 110,000 clones, 69% of them seen just once. The source of the sample is a study of cytomegalovirus exposure and HLA in healthy donors. Per the germline V gene, CDR1 is SGHNT and CDR2 is YENEEA. Trimming removed 0 bases from V and 6 bases from J, with 9 bases in between. This CDR3 comprises 13 residues. This clonotype was sampled from a woman aged 70-85 years in good health and CMV-seropositive. V usage is TRBV11-3 and J usage is TRBJ2-7; D remains ambiguous. The specimen sequenced was PBMCs. The chain's CDR3 is CASSLDEVGEQYF. DNA for the CDR3: TGTGCCAGCAGCTTAGATGAGGTCGGCGAGCAGTACTTC.